The next 13 T cell receptor beta chains were all read from a single sample in a study of blood T cell repertoires in COVID-19. Profiled with immunoSEQ multiplex PCR; TCRdb holds only in-frame clones, not every one. The sample lists around 250,000 clones; about 83% were seen once. The sample taken for sequencing was peripheral blood. The receptors come from a man older than 75 with acute or convalescent COVID-19.

The J gene is TRBJ2-7, the V gene TRBV28; 9 nucleotides agree with TRBD1. CDR3 length: 14 residues. Germline V gene data show CDR1 as MDHEN and CDR2 as SYDVKM. The V segment lost 7 bases and the J segment 2 bases; nucleotides outside the gene matches: 6. CDR3 loop: CASIGQGFPYEQYF. The DNA of the CDR3 is TGTGCCAGCATTGGACAGGGGTTCCCCTACGAGCAGTACTTC. Variable domain in full (rest from reference TRBV28 and TRBJ2-7): DVKVTQSSRYLVKRTGEKVFLECVQDMDHENMFWYRQDPGLGLRLIYFSYDVKMKEKGDIPEGYSVSREKKERFSLILESASTNQTSMYLCASIGQGFPYEQYFGPGTRLTVT.

The rearrangement joins TRBV12-3 or TRBV12-4 to TRBJ2-1; TRBD2 agrees at 8 bases. With V trimmed by 3 bases and J by 15 bases, 4 bases remained unmatched. The CDR3 is 11 residues long. The CDR3 here is CASSFGTSPFF. CDR3 in DNA: TGTGCCAGCAGTTTCGGGACTAGTCCGTTCTTC.

This sequence joins TRBV10-3 and TRBJ2-2; perhaps D is TRBD1 or TRBD2 (5 bases each). V was pared by 6 bases and J by 4 bases, with 15 bases between. The germline gives CDR1 ENHRY, CDR2 SYGVKD. The CDR3 runs to 15 residues. CDR3 loop: CAIREATVGTGELFF. The CDR3 DNA is TGTGCCATCAGGGAGGCGACAGTGGGCACCGGGGAGCTGTTTTTT.

The V gene is TRBV29-1, the J gene TRBJ2-3, with 10 bases identical to TRBD1. Germline-derived CDR1 and CDR2 are SQVTM and ANQGSEA. This CDR3 comprises 14 residues. Trimming took 5 bases from V and 4 from J; bases not matched to a gene: 6. The CDR3 nucleotides are TGCAGCGTTCCAGGGACAGGGGTTGCAGATACGCAGTATTTT. Residues: CSVPGTGVADTQYF.

The CDR3 DNA reads TGTGCCAGCAGTCTCGCACCGGGACTAGCGGGTTCCCGGCAGTACTTC. This codes for CASSLAPGLAGSRQYF. This chain connects TRBV28 to TRBJ2-7, with TRBD2 identical over 12 bases. CDR1 MDHEN and CDR2 SYDVKM come from the germline V gene. CDR3 length: 16 residues. V dropped 5 bases and J dropped 9; count of bases not matched to a gene: 14.

The V gene is TRBV21-1, the J gene TRBJ2-5; the table names TRBD2, a call not compared with the DNA. TRBV21-1 is a pseudogene locus. The CDR3 contains 16 residues. CDR3 bases: TGTGCCAGCAGCAAAGGAACTAGCGGAGGTGGTGAGACCCAGTACTTC. This encodes CASSKGTSGGGETQYF.

The V gene is TRBV3-1 (or the pseudogene TRBV3-2), the J gene TRBJ1-5; 8 bases are a match to TRBD1. The CDR3 consists of 15 residues. CDR1 is LGHDT, CDR2 YNNKEL, per germline (reference sequence). The V segment lost 4 bases and the J segment 2 bases; nucleotides outside the gene matches: 4. Here the CDR3 reads CASSRGQGGNQPQHF. CDR3 DNA sequence: TGTGCCAGCAGCCGAGGACAGGGAGGCAATCAGCCCCAGCATTTT.

As concerns this clone: The same CDR3 can be traced to other DNA sequences in this sample. The CDR3 sequence: CASSLGQSNEKLFF. In nucleotides, the CDR3 is TGCGCCAGCAGCTTGGGACAGTCTAATGAAAAACTGTTTTTT. The J gene is TRBJ1-4, the V gene TRBV5-1, with a possible D match to TRBD1 (5 bases). Germline V lookup: CDR1 SGHRS, CDR2 YFSETQ. Trimming took 0 bases from V and 3 from J, leaving 6 bases between them. The length of the CDR3 is 14 residues. The full variable domain, in which reference TRBV5-1 and TRBJ1-4 provide the parts outside the CDR3, is KAGVTQTPRYLIKTRGQQVTLSCSPISGHRSVSWYQQTPGQGLQFLFEYFSETQRNKGNFPGRFSGRQFSNSRSEMNVSTLELGDSALYLCASSLGQSNEKLFFGSGTQLSVL.

This clone has just one count. In DNA form, the CDR3 reads TGTGCCAGCAGCCAAGCGGGTTACGGGGAGCTGTTTTTT. Its protein product is CASSQAGYGELFF. The chain joins TRBV14 to TRBJ2-2; D unclear. This CDR3 region has 13 residues. Per germline, CDR1 SGHDN and CDR2 FVKESK. Deletions cut 1 base from V and 7 bases from J, with 7 bases between.

This chain joins TRBV28 and TRBJ2-2, with D unclear. V gave up 6 bases and J gave up 1 base, with 15 bases separating them. This CDR3 contains 16 residues. Germline V CDR1 and CDR2: MDHEN, SYDVKM. CDR3 DNA sequence: TGTGCCAGCAGCTTACCCGGTCCAGGGAACACCGGGGAGCTGTTTTTT. This sequence encodes CASSLPGPGNTGELFF. Based on the CDR3 plus reference TRBV28 and TRBJ2-2, the full variable domain is DVKVTQSSRYLVKRTGEKVFLECVQDMDHENMFWYRQDPGLGLRLIYFSYDVKMKEKGDIPEGYSVSREKKERFSLILESASTNQTSMYLCASSLPGPGNTGELFFGEGSRLTVL.

This rearrangement joins TRBV6-5 to TRBJ2-4, with TRBD1 identical over 10 bases. Germline lookup yields CDR1 MNHEY and CDR2 SVGAGI. This CDR3 contains 13 residues. The V segment lost 7 bases and the J segment 9 bases; nucleotides outside the gene matches: 6. The CDR3 DNA reads TGTGCCAGCAAAGGACAGGGGGGTAGCATTCAGTACTTC. It is translated as CASKGQGGSIQYF.

A single count supports this clone. The rearrangement uses TRBV24-1 and TRBJ1-1; maybe TRBD1 (6 bases). Germline values: CDR1 KGHDR, CDR2 SFDVKD. The CDR3 loop spans 11 amino acids. The V and J ends lost 4 bases and 7 bases respectively, with 6 bases between them. Here the CDR3 reads CATSEQGEAFF. The CDR3 bases are TGTGCCACCAGTGAACAGGGTGAAGCTTTCTTT.

The chain is built from TRBV5-1 and TRBJ2-5; weak D call: TRBD1 (6 bases). V dropped 3 bases and J dropped 2 bases, with 11 bases sitting between them. This CDR3 is built from 14 residues. The germline CDR1 and CDR2 sequences are SGHRS and YFSETQ. The DNA for the CDR3 is TGCGCCAGCAGCTCAAAAACAGGGCAAGAGACCCAGTACTTC. Amino acids: CASSSKTGQETQYF.